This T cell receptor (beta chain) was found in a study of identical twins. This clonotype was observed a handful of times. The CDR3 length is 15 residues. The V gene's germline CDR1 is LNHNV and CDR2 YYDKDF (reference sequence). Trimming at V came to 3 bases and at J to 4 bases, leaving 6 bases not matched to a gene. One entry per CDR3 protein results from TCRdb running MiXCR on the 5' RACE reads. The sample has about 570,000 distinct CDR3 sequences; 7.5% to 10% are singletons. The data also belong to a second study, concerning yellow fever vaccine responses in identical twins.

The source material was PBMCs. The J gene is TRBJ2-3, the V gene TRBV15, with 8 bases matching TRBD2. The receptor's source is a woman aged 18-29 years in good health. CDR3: CATSRDSGNADTQYF. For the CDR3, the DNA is TGTGCCACCAGCAGGGATAGCGGGAACGCAGATACGCAGTATTTT.